The clone carrying this T cell receptor beta chain has only a few counts. The sample belongs to a study of identical twins. Germline lookup yields CDR1 SQVTM and CDR2 ANQGSEA. The V gene lost 0 bases and the J gene lost 5 bases, with 11 bases spanning the gap. The CDR3 spans 14 residues. TCRdb redid the calling of the 5' RACE reads with MiXCR, one entry per CDR3 protein. This table holds 550,000 to 800,000 distinct CDR3 sequences, 7.1% found once. This sample was shared with a second study, whose subject was yellow fever vaccine responses in identical twins.

This TCR was sampled from a woman aged 18-29 years in good health. V gene TRBV29-1 combines with J gene TRBJ2-1, with D unresolved. The sample was PBMCs. The CDR3 bases are TGCAGCGTTGAAGATGATCGTAATGACAATGAGCAGTTCTTC. It codes for CSVEDDRNDNEQFF.